This T cell receptor (beta chain) was recorded in a study of cytomegalovirus exposure and HLA in healthy donors. Vbeta (60) and Jbeta (13) primers were used in the PCR. Libraries were prepared by immunoSEQ multiplex PCR; TCRdb keeps only in-frame clonotypes and omits some of them. The table shows some 160,000 clones, with under 85% occurring only once. The TCR comes from a woman in her 30s in good health and CMV-seronegative. Sequenced material: PBMCs.

CDR3 residues: CASRSARSSYEQYF. CDR3 DNA: TGTGCCAGTAGAAGTGCGAGAAGCTCCTACGAGCAGTACTTC. The rearrangement joins TRBV19 to TRBJ2-7; no firm D call. Deletions cut 6 bases from V and 0 bases from J, with 12 bases between. The germline V gene has CDR1 LNHDA and CDR2 SQIVND (reference sequence). This CDR3 comprises 14 residues.